These 8 T cell receptor beta chains were sequenced from one sample in a study of CD8 T cells in Susac syndrome. The RNA, about 0.45 to 1 ug, was put through reverse transcription using random hexamers. TCRdb processed the immunoSEQ multiplex PCR reads anew with MiXCR; each CDR3 protein has one entry. This sample has 160,000 or so distinct CDR3 sequences, with 94% found just once. The source material was CD4+ T cells from PBMCs. Source of these receptors: a human donor with Susac syndrome.

The gene calls are TRBV25-1 and TRBJ2-5; D call uncertain. Germline V gene lookup returns CDR1 MGHDK and CDR2 SYGVNS. This CDR3 has 14 residues. Deletions cut 3 bases from V and 3 bases from J, with 11 bases between. CDR3 protein: CASSDPWTEETQYF. The CDR3, as DNA: TGTGCCAGCAGTGACCCCTGGACGGAAGAGACCCAGTACTTC.

The chain carries TRBV5-4 and TRBJ2-5; 10 positions agree with TRBD2. V lost 4 bases, J lost 4 bases, and 7 bases stayed unmatched. Germline CDR1 reads SGHNT; CDR2 reads YYREEE (reference sequence). This CDR3 contains 15 residues. The CDR3 sequence is CASSPEGLAPETQYF. The CDR3 nucleotides are TGTGCCAGCAGCCCGGAGGGACTAGCGCCAGAGACCCAGTACTTC. Using reference TRBV5-4 and TRBJ2-5 for the parts outside the CDR3, the full variable domain is ETGVTQSPTHLIKTRGQQVTLRCSSQSGHNTVSWYQQALGQGPQFIFQYYREEENGRGNFPPRFSGLQFPNYSSELNVNALELDDSALYLCASSPEGLAPETQYFGPGTRLLVL.

In DNA, the CDR3 is TGTGCCAGCAGTTCCCAGGGGGTTTATAATTCACCCCTCCACTTT. Translation gives CASSSQGVYNSPLHF. The chain couples TRBV2 to TRBJ1-6; TRBD1 matches at 7 bases. In germline, CDR1 is SNHLY, CDR2 FYNNEI. The CDR3 extends over 15 amino acids. V lost 5 bases and J lost 4; bases outside the gene matches: 5.

The J gene is TRBJ1-5, the V gene TRBV20-1; maybe TRBD1 (5 bases). Germline CDR1 and CDR2: DFQATT and SNEGSKA (reference sequence). V lost 3 bases and J lost 4, with 7 bases in between. The CDR3 has 12 residues. The CDR3 DNA reads as TGCAGTGCTAGTCCAGGGAATCAGCCCCAGCATTTT. Its protein is CSASPGNQPQHF.

The chain uses TRBV5-4 and TRBJ2-2; tentatively, D is TRBD2 (6 bases). The germline V gene has CDR1 SGHNT and CDR2 YYREEE (reference sequence). This CDR3 comprises 13 residues. V lost 4 bases and J 6 bases, leaving 10 bases between the germline ends. CDR3 nucleotides: TGTGCCAGCAGCAGGGACTCTTCCGGGGAGCTGTTTTTT. This encodes CASSRDSSGELFF. Looking up the rest from reference TRBV5-4 and TRBJ2-2 gives the full variable domain: ETGVTQSPTHLIKTRGQQVTLRCSSQSGHNTVSWYQQALGQGPQFIFQYYREEENGRGNFPPRFSGLQFPNYSSELNVNALELDDSALYLCASSRDSSGELFFGEGSRLTVL.

The V and J genes are TRBV6-6 and TRBJ1-1, with unresolved D. V shed 2 bases and J shed 0 bases, with 7 bases lying between them. This CDR3 comprises 14 residues. Germline V gives CDR1 MNHNY, CDR2 SVGAGI (reference sequence). CDR3 region: CASSYTQLNTEAFF. The CDR3 DNA sequence: TGTGCCAGCAGTTACACACAGCTGAACACTGAAGCTTTCTTT.

This chain joins TRBV19 and TRBJ1-5; D remains ambiguous. Trimming stripped 3 bases from V and 3 bases from J, with 12 bases between. Germline V CDR1 and CDR2: LNHDA, SQIVND (reference sequence). This CDR3 region has 15 residues. CDR3 region: CASSIEGRTNQPQHF. The CDR3 DNA reads TGTGCCAGTAGTATCGAAGGGAGGACCAATCAGCCCCAGCATTTT.

Here the CDR3 reads CATDDRPGNTIYF. For the CDR3, the DNA is TGTGCCACCGACGACAGGCCTGGAAACACCATATATTTT. This rearrangement joins TRBV19 to TRBJ1-3; D is possibly TRBD1 (6 bases). This CDR3 comprises 13 residues. The germline CDR1 and CDR2 sequences are LNHDA and SQIVND (reference sequence). Trimming left V 10 bases short and J 2 bases short, with 12 bases between.